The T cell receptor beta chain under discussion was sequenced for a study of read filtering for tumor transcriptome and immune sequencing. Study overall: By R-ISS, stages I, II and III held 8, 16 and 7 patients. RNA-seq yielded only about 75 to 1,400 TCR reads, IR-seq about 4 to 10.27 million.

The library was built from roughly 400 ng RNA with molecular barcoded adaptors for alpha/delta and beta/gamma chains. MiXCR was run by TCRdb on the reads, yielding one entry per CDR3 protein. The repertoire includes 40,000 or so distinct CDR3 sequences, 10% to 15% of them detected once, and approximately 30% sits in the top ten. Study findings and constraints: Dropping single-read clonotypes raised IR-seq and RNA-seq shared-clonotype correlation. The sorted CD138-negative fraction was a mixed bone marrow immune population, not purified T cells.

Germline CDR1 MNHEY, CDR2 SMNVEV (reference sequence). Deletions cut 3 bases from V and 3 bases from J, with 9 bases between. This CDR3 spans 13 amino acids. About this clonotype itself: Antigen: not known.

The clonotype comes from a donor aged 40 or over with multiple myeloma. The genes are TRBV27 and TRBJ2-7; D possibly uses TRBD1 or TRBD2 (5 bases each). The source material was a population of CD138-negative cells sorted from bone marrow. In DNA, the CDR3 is TGTGCCAGCAGTTTCGGGACGTACTACGAGCAGTACTTC. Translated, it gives CASSFGTYYEQYF.